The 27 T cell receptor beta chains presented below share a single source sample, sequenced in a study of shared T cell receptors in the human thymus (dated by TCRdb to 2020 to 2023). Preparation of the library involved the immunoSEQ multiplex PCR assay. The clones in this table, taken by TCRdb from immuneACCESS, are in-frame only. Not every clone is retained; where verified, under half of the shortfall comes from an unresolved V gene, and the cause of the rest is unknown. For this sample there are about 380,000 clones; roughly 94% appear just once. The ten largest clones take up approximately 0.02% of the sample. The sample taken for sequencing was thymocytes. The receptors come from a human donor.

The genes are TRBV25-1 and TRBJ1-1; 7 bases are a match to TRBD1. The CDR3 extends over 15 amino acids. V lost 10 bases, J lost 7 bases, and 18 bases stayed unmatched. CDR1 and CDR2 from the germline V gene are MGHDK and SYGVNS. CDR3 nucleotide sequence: TGTGCCAACACGCTAGACAGGGCCGAGGATTATGAAGCTTTCTTT. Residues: CANTLDRAEDYEAFF.

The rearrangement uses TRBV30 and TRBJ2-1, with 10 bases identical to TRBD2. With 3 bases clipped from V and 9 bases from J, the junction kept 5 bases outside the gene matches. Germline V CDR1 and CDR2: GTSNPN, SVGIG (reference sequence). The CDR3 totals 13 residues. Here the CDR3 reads CAWRRLAGSEQFF. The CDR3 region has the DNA TGTGCCTGGAGACGACTAGCGGGTAGTGAGCAGTTCTTC.

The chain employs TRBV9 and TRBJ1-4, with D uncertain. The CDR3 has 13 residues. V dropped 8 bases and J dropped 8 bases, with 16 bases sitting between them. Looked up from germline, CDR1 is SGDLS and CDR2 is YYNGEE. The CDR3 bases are TGTGCCAGGGGCGGGCTCCGCGGGGAAAAACTGTTTTTT. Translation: CARGGLRGEKLFF.

CDR3 sequence reads: CASLPACERARGEQYF. The CDR3 DNA follows: TGCGCCAGCCTACCTGCGTGCGAGAGGGCCAGGGGCGAGCAGTACTTC. The chain links TRBV5-1 to TRBJ2-7; D might be TRBD1 (6 bases). Germline V gives CDR1 SGHRS, CDR2 YFSETQ. V was shortened by 7 bases and J by 6 bases, with 26 bases between the two germline ends. The CDR3 runs 16 residues.

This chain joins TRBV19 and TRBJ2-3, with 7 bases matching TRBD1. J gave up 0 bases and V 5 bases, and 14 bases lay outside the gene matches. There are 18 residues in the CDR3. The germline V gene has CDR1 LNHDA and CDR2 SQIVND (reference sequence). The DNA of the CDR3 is TGTGCCAGTAGTCGCCGGGACAGACAGAATTCTAGCACAGATACGCAGTATTTT. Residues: CASSRRDRQNSSTDTQYF.

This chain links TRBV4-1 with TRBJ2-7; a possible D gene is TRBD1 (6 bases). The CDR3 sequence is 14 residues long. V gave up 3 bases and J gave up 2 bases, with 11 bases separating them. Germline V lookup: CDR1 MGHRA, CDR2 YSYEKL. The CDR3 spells CASSQRGTTYEQYF. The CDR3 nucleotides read TGCGCCAGCAGCCAGAGGGGGACCACCTACGAGCAGTACTTC.

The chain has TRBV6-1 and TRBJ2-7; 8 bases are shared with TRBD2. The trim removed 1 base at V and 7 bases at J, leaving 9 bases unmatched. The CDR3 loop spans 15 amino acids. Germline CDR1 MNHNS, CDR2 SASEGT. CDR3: CASSEGVAGRGEQYF. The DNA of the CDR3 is TGTGCCAGCAGTGAAGGCGTAGCGGGGAGAGGGGAGCAGTACTTC.

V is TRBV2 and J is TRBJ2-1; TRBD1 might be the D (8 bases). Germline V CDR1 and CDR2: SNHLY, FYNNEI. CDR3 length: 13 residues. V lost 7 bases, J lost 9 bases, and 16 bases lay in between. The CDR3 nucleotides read TGTGCCAGCAAGACAGGGGAGGGCGGTGAGCAGTTCTTC. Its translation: CASKTGEGGEQFF.

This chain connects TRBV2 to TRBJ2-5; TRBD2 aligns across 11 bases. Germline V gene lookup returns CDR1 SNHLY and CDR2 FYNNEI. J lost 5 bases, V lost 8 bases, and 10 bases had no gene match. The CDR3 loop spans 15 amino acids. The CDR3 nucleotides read TGTGCCAGCCCTTTAGCGGGAGGGCCTTGGGAGACCCAGTACTTC. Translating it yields CASPLAGGPWETQYF.

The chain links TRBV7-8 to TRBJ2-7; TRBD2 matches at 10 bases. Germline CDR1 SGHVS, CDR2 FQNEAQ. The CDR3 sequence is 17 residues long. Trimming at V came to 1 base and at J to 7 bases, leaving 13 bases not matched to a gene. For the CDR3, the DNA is TGTGCCAGCAGCTTAGAAAGAGGTAGCGGGAGGCCGGGAGAGCAGTACTTC. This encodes CASSLERGSGRPGEQYF.

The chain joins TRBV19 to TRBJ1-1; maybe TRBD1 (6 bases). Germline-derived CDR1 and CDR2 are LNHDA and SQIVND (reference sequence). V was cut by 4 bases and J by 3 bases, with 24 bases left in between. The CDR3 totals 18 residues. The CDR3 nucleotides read TGTGCCAGTAGTACGCCTATCCGAAGGTCCGGGGGCGACACTGAAGCTTTCTTT. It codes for CASSTPIRRSGGDTEAFF.

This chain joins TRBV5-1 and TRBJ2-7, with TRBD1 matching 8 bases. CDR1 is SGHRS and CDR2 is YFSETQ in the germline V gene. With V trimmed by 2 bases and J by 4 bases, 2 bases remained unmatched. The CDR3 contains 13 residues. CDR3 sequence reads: CASSFRTGYEQYF. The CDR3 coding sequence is TGCGCCAGCAGCTTTAGGACAGGGTACGAGCAGTACTTC.

CDR3 coding DNA: TGTGCCAGCAGTTTCCCCCAATCTAGCGGGAGAGGCTGGTATTTT. Its translation is CASSFPQSSGRGWYF. This chain links TRBV27 with TRBJ2-3; 10 nucleotides line up with TRBD2. CDR3 length equals 15 residues. Germline CDR1 reads MNHEY; CDR2 reads SMNVEV (reference sequence). V lost 3 bases to trimming and J lost 14 bases; unmatched junction nucleotides: 14.

CDR3 amino acids: CATSRGLAGGPGSGYEQYF. In nucleotides, the CDR3 is TGTGCCACCAGCAGAGGACTAGCGGGAGGGCCGGGGTCGGGCTACGAGCAGTACTTC. The V and J genes are TRBV15 and TRBJ2-7, with 14 bases that match TRBD2. Germline CDR1 is LNHNV and CDR2 is YYDKDF (reference sequence). The CDR3 loop spans 19 amino acids. The junction had 11 bases not matched to a gene; V was cut back by 1 base and J by 3 bases. Looking up the rest from reference TRBV15 and TRBJ2-7 gives the full variable domain: DAMVIQNPRYQVTQFGKPVTLSCSQTLNHNVMYWYQQKSSQAPKLLFHYYDKDFNNEADTPDNFQSRRPNTSFCFLDIRSPGLGDTAMYLCATSRGLAGGPGSGYEQYFGPGTRLTVT.

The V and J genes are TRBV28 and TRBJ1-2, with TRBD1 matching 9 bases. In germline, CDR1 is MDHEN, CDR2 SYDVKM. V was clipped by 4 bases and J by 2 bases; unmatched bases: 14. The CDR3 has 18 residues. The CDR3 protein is CASSCKFTLDRGNYGYTF. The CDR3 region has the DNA TGTGCCAGCAGTTGCAAATTCACTTTAGACAGGGGGAACTATGGCTACACCTTC.

CDR3 region: CASSLGQGDDGNTIYF. CDR3 coding DNA: TGTGCCAGCAGTCTGGGACAGGGGGATGATGGAAACACCATATATTTT. V is TRBV27 and J is TRBJ1-3, with TRBD1 matching over 11 bases. CDR1 MNHEY and CDR2 SMNVEV come from the germline V gene (reference sequence). CDR3 length equals 16 residues. V was pared by 5 bases and J by 3 bases, with 6 bases of the junction left unmatched.

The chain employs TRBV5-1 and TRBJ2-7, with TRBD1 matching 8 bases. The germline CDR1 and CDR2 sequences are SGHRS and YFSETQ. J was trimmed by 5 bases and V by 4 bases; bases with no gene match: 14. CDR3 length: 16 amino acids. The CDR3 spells CASSIGQGKIENEQYF. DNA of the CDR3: TGCGCCAGCAGCATCGGACAGGGAAAGATAGAGAACGAGCAGTACTTC.

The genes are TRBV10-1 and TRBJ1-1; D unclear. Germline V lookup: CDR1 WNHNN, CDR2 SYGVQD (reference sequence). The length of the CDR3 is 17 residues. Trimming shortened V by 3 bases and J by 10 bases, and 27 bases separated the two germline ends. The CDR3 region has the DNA TGCGCCAGCAGTGATATAGGACCTCTAATCCTCCCCCCTAGAGCTTTCTTT. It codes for CASSDIGPLILPPRAFF.

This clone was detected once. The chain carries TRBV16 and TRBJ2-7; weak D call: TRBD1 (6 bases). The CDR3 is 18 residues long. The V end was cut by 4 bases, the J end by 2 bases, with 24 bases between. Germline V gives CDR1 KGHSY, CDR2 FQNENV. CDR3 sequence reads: CASSRSGVDSAQTYEQYF. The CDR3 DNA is TGTGCCAGCAGCCGTTCAGGAGTGGACAGCGCACAAACCTACGAGCAGTACTTC. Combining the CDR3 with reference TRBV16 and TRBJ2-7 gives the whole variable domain GEEVAQTPKHLVRGEGQKAKLYCAPIKGHSYVFWYQQVLKNEFKFLISFQNENVFDETGMPKERFSAKCLPNSPCSLEIQATKLEDSAVYFCASSRSGVDSAQTYEQYFGPGTRLTVT.

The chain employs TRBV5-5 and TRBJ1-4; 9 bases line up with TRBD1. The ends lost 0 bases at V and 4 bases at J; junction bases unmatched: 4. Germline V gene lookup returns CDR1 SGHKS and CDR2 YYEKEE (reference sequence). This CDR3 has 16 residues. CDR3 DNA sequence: TGTGCCAGCAGCTTGGCCGGGGACAGGGTTAATGAAAAACTGTTTTTT. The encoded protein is CASSLAGDRVNEKLFF.

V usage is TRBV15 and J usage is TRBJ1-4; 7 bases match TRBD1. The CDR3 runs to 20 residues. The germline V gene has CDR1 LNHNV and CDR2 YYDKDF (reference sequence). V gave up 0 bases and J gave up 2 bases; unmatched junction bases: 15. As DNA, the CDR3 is TGTGCCACCAGCAGAGATCGTCCTTTCGACAGGGAGGGGACTAATGAAAAACTGTTTTTT. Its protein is CATSRDRPFDREGTNEKLFF.

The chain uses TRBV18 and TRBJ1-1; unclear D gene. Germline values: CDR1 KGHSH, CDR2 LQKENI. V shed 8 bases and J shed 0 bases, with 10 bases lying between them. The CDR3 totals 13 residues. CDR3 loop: CASTAPVNTEAFF. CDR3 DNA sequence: TGTGCCAGCACGGCTCCGGTGAACACTGAAGCTTTCTTT.

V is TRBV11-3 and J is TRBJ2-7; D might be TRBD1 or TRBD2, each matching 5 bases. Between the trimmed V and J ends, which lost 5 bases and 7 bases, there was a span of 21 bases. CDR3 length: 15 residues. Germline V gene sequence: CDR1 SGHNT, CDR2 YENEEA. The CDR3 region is CASSPRGTVGGEQYF. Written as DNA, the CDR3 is TGTGCCAGCAGCCCAAGGGGTACCGTCGGAGGAGAGCAGTACTTC.

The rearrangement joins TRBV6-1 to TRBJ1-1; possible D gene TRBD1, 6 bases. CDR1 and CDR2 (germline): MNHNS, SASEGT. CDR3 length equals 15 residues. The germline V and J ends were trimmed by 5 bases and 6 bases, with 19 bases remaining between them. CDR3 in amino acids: CASSKGGLDDAEAFF. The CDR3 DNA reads TGTGCCAGCAGTAAAGGGGGGTTGGATGACGCTGAAGCTTTCTTT.

The CDR3 DNA is TGTGCCAGCAGTTTCTTAGGGGGCACAGATACGCAGTATTTT. Translating gives CASSFLGGTDTQYF. The chain is built from TRBV28 and TRBJ2-3; a weak D match, TRBD1 (5 bases). The CDR3 has 14 residues. Between the trimmed V and J ends, which lost 3 bases and 1 base, there was a span of 8 bases. CDR1 is MDHEN and CDR2 is SYDVKM in the germline V gene. The whole variable domain, filled in from reference TRBV28 and TRBJ2-3, reads DVKVTQSSRYLVKRTGEKVFLECVQDMDHENMFWYRQDPGLGLRLIYFSYDVKMKEKGDIPEGYSVSREKKERFSLILESASTNQTSMYLCASSFLGGTDTQYFGPGTRLTVL.

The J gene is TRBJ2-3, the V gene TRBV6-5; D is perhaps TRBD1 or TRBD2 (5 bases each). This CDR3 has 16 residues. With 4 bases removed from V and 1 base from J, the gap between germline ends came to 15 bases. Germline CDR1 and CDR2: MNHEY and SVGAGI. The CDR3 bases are TGTGCCAGCAGTTTTTGGGCAGGGAGTTGCACAGATACGCAGTATTTT. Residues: CASSFWAGSCTDTQYF.

The CDR3 loop is CASSLSDSGYNEQFF. In DNA form, the CDR3 reads TGTGCCAGCAGCCTTTCTGACAGTGGGTACAATGAGCAGTTCTTC. The chain joins TRBV9 to TRBJ2-1, with D tentatively TRBD1 (5 bases). Trimming removed 4 bases from V and 4 bases from J, with 15 bases in between. CDR3 length: 15 residues. The germline gives CDR1 SGDLS, CDR2 YYNGEE.